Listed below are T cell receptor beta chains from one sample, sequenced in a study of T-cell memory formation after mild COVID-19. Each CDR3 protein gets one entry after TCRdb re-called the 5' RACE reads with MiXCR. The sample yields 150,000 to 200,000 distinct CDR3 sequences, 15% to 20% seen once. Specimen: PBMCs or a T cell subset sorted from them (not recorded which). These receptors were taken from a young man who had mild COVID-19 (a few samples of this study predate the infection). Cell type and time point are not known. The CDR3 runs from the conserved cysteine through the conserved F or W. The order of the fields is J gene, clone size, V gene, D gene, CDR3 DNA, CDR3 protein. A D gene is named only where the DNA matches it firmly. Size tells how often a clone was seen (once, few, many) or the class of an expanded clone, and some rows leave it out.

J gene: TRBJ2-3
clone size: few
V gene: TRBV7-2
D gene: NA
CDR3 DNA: TGTGCCAGCAGCATGGGCCGCGGCACAGATACGCAGTATTTT
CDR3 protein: CASSMGRGTDTQYF

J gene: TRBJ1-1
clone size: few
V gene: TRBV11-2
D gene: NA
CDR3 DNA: TGTGCCAGCAGTCAACAGAGTAACACTGAAGCTTTCTTT
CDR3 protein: CASSQQSNTEAFF

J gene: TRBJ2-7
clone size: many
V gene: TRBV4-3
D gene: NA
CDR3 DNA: TGCGCCAGCAGCCACTTGGCCAGCGGTGCCTACGAGCAGTACTTC
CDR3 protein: CASSHLASGAYEQYF

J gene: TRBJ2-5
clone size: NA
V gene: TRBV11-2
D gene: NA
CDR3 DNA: TGTGCCAGCAGCGGCGGACTACAAGAGACCCAGTACTTC
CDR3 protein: CASSGGLQETQYF

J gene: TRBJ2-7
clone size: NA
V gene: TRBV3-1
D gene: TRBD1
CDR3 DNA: TGTGCCAGCAGCCTCTCGAGGGGGCTCTACGAGCAGTACTTC
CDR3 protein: CASSLSRGLYEQYF

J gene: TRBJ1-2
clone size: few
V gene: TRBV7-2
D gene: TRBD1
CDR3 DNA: TGTGCCAGCAGCCACATATGGGACAGAAACTATGGCTACACCTTC
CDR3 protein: CASSHIWDRNYGYTF

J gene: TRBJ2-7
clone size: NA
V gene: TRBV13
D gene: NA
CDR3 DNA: TGTGCCAGCAGTGTTCTCGGTCCAGGAGGGGAGCAGTACTTC
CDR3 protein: CASSVLGPGGEQYF

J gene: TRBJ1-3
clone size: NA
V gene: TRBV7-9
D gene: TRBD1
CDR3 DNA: TGTGCCAGCAGCGCATTCAGGGGGCGCCACACCATATATTTT
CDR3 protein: CASSAFRGRHTIYF

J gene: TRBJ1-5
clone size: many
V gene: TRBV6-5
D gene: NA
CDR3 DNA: TGTGCCAGCACCTCAGGGTGGGGCTCGGGGCCCCAGCATTTT
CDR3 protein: CASTSGWGSGPQHF

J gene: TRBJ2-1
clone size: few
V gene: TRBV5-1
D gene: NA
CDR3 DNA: TGCGCCAGCAGCTTAGACCAGAGCTCCTACAATGAGCAGTTCTTC
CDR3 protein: CASSLDQSSYNEQFF

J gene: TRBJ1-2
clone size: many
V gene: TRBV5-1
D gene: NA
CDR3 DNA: TGCGCCAGCAGCATAGAATTGACAAAACATGGCTACACCTTC
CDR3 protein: CASSIELTKHGYTF

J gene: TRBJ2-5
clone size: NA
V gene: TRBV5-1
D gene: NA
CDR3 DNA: TGCGCCAGCAGCTTGAGTCCCGAGACCCAGTACTTC
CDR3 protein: CASSLSPETQYF

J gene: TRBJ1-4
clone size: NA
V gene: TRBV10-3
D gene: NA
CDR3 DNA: TGTGCCATCAGTGACGCCGGGGCAACTAATGAAAAACTGTTTTTT
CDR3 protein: CAISDAGATNEKLFF

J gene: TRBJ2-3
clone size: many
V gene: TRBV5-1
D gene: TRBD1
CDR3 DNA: TGCGCCAGCAGCCCGGGACAGCTAAGCACAGATACGCAGTATTTT
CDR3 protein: CASSPGQLSTDTQYF

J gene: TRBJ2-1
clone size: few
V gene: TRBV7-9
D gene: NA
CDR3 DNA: TGTGCCAGCAGCCCGGTCAATGAGCAGTTCTTC
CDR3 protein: CASSPVNEQFF

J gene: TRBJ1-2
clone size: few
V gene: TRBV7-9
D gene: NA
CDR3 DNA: TGTGCCAGCAGCCCCTTGGAGGGGCCTTATGGCTACACCTTC
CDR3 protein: CASSPLEGPYGYTF

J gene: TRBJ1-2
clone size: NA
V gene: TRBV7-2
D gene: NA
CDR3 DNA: TGTGCCAGCAGCCCCCAAGGACAGAGCTCTAACTATGGCTACACCTTC
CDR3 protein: CASSPQGQSSNYGYTF

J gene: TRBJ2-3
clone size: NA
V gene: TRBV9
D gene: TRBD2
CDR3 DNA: TGTGCCAGCAGCGTAGGTTTGCGGGGGGCCGGGGATACGCAGTATTTT
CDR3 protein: CASSVGLRGAGDTQYF

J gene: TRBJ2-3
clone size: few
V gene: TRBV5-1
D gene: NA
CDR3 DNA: TGCGCCAGTCTGAACCGAGCCTCGTCGGATACGCAGTATTTT
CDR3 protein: CASLNRASSDTQYF